These T cell receptor beta chains were read from a single sample in a study of siplizumab effects on memory and regulatory T cells. Here immunoSEQ multiplex PCR was the method, and the copy in TCRdb shows in-frame clones only, minus some. The table has 50,000 to 75,000 clones, nearly 98% seen once. Sequenced: naive CD8+ T cells sorted from blood. The receptor set was obtained from a human donor in good health. Both conserved end residues are part of each CDR3. Fields, in order: J gene, D gene, clone size, V gene, CDR3 DNA, CDR3 protein. A D gene is named only where the DNA matches it firmly. Expanded clones get a size class; other rows say once, few or many, or leave the size out.

J: TRBJ2-1
D: -
size: -
V: TRBV30
DNA: TGTGCCTGGAGTGTATTCAAATACAATGAGCAGTTCTTC
CDR3: CAWSVFKYNEQFF

J: TRBJ2-1
D: -
size: -
V: TRBV11-3
DNA: TGTGCCAGCAGCTTAGGGGGTAGCTCCTACAATGAGCAGTTCTTC
CDR3: CASSLGGSSYNEQFF

J: TRBJ2-1
D: TRBD1
size: -
V: TRBV19
DNA: TGTGCCAGTTCCGGGACAGGGGGATACAATGAGCAGTTCTTC
CDR3: CASSGTGGYNEQFF

J: TRBJ1-2
D: -
size: -
V: TRBV6-1
DNA: TGTGCCAGGGGCGACAGTTCCATTGGCTACACCTTC
CDR3: CARGDSSIGYTF

J: TRBJ2-5
D: -
size: -
V: TRBV4-3
DNA: TGCGCCAGCAGCCAAGTGCGGGGAGAGACCCAGTACTTC
CDR3: CASSQVRGETQYF

J: TRBJ2-7
D: -
size: -
V: TRBV7-6
DNA: TGTGCCAGCAGCTTCCGAGTTACGACCCCCTACGAGCAGTACTTC
CDR3: CASSFRVTTPYEQYF

J: TRBJ2-3
D: -
size: -
V: TRBV9
DNA: TGTGCCAGCAGCGGTGGCACAGATACGCAGTATTTT
CDR3: CASSGGTDTQYF

J: TRBJ1-1
D: TRBD1
size: -
V: TRBV9
DNA: TGTGCCAGCAGCGGACGACAGGGGAACACTGAAGCTTTCTTT
CDR3: CASSGRQGNTEAFF

J: TRBJ2-3
D: -
size: -
V: TRBV6-5
DNA: TGTGCCAGCAGTCCCTCCGGACTCACAGATACGCAGTATTTT
CDR3: CASSPSGLTDTQYF

J: TRBJ1-6
D: -
size: -
V: TRBV28
DNA: TGTGCCAGCAGTTACCGGGGGGGTAGGTCACCCCTCCACTTT
CDR3: CASSYRGGRSPLHF

J: TRBJ2-2
D: TRBD1
size: -
V: TRBV19
DNA: TGTGCCAGTAGGCCTTGGGACAGCGCCTCCGGGGAGCTGTTTTTT
CDR3: CASRPWDSASGELFF

J: TRBJ2-7
D: -
size: -
V: TRBV13
DNA: TGTGCCAGCAGCACCCGACAGGTCTACGAGCAGTACTTC
CDR3: CASSTRQVYEQYF

J: TRBJ2-7
D: -
size: -
V: TRBV7-9
DNA: TGTGCCAGCCTCGACGGCAGCTCCTACGAGCAGTACTTC
CDR3: CASLDGSSYEQYF

J: TRBJ2-1
D: TRBD2
size: -
V: TRBV7-2
DNA: TGTGCCAGCAGCCCCTCCGTAGTGGGCGGGGGGGCGGAGAATGAGCAGTTCTTC
CDR3: CASSPSVVGGGAENEQFF

J: TRBJ2-5
D: -
size: -
V: TRBV7-9
DNA: TGCGCCAGCAGCCCCCGATTAGCGGAAGAGACCCAGTACTTC
CDR3: CASSPRLAEETQYF

J: TRBJ2-1
D: TRBD1
size: -
V: TRBV5-1
DNA: TGCGCCAGCAGCCCACAGGGGGCCAATGAGCAGTTCTTC
CDR3: CASSPQGANEQFF

J: TRBJ1-1
D: -
size: -
V: TRBV28
DNA: TGTGCCAGCAGTCTTGGGGACGGAGTGAACACTGAAGCTTTCTTT
CDR3: CASSLGDGVNTEAFF

J: TRBJ1-1
D: TRBD1
size: -
V: TRBV6-5
DNA: TGTGCCAGCAGTTACGGGGACAGGGGAGGGGTCACTGAAGCTTTCTTT
CDR3: CASSYGDRGGVTEAFF

J: TRBJ1-2
D: -
size: -
V: TRBV20-1
DNA: TGCAGTGCTCACACTTCCTATGGCTACACCTTC
CDR3: CSAHTSYGYTF

J: TRBJ1-2
D: -
size: -
V: TRBV5-1
DNA: TGCGCCAGCAGCTTGGCCACGGCAGACGTATATGGCTACACCTTC
CDR3: CASSLATADVYGYTF

J: TRBJ2-7
D: TRBD1
size: -
V: TRBV27
DNA: TGTGCCAGCTCGGACAGGAACTCCTACGAGCAGTACTTC
CDR3: CASSDRNSYEQYF

J: TRBJ1-1
D: -
size: -
V: TRBV29-1
DNA: TGCAGCGTTGAAGATAGGAGAGAGGCAACCACTGAAGCTTTCTTT
CDR3: CSVEDRREATTEAFF

J: TRBJ1-1
D: -
size: -
V: TRBV6-5
DNA: TGTGCCAGCAGCGGCGGCGGGAGCACTGAAGCTTTCTTT
CDR3: CASSGGGSTEAFF

J: TRBJ2-7
D: TRBD1
size: -
V: TRBV29-1
DNA: TGCAGCGTTTTCCTACAGGGGTACGAGCAGTACTTC
CDR3: CSVFLQGYEQYF

J: TRBJ2-1
D: TRBD2
size: -
V: TRBV7-2
DNA: TGTGCCAGCAGCCCGAGCGGGGGATTAGGGCATGAGCAGTTCTTC
CDR3: CASSPSGGLGHEQFF

J: TRBJ1-1
D: -
size: -
V: TRBV4-1
DNA: TGCGCCAGCAGCCCTGCAGAAGTGAACACTGAAGCTTTCTTT
CDR3: CASSPAEVNTEAFF

J: TRBJ1-2
D: -
size: -
V: TRBV29-1
DNA: TGCAGCGCCCTAATTGGCTATGGCTACACCTTC
CDR3: CSALIGYGYTF

J: TRBJ2-7
D: -
size: -
V: TRBV6-6
DNA: TGTGCCAGCAGTTACTCTACGGCCTACGAGCAGTACTTC
CDR3: CASSYSTAYEQYF

J: TRBJ2-7
D: -
size: -
V: TRBV27
DNA: TGTGCCAGCAGTTTACAAGCAACAGCCTACGAGCAGTACTTC
CDR3: CASSLQATAYEQYF

J: TRBJ2-7
D: -
size: once
V: TRBV27
DNA: TGTGCCAGCAGTTTTCTTGCCACCTACGAGCAGTACTTC
CDR3: CASSFLATYEQYF

J: TRBJ2-7
D: -
size: -
V: TRBV19
DNA: TGTGCCAGTAGTCTCGGACAAGGCTACGAGCAGTACTTC
CDR3: CASSLGQGYEQYF

J: TRBJ2-7
D: -
size: -
V: TRBV4-3
DNA: TGCGCCAGCAGCCAAGATTTAGGGCCCCCCTACGAGCAGTACTTC
CDR3: CASSQDLGPPYEQYF

J: TRBJ2-5
D: -
size: -
V: TRBV9
DNA: TGTGCCAGCAGCGTAGACCGGGAGACCCAGTACTTC
CDR3: CASSVDRETQYF